The 25 T cell receptor beta chains presented below share a single source sample, sequenced in a study of shared clonotypes between healthy human individuals. The table came from immunoSEQ multiplex PCR; TCRdb's copy has only in-frame clones and leaves some out. The sample has approximately 440,000 clones; around 77% are singletons. Sequencing input: PBMCs. These TCRs come from a woman between 40 and 55 years old in good health. Some clones in this sample may be carry-over from other donors' samples.

V is TRBV28 and J is TRBJ1-1; 11 nucleotides line up with TRBD1. The CDR3 runs 16 residues. With V trimmed by 5 bases and J by 5 bases, 10 bases remained unmatched. The germline gives CDR1 MDHEN, CDR2 SYDVKM. CDR3 sequence: CASSPRWGQGVTEAFF. CDR3 in DNA: TGTGCCAGCAGTCCACGCTGGGGACAGGGGGTTACTGAAGCTTTCTTT.

This clone showed up just once. The chain carries TRBV19 and TRBJ2-7; maybe TRBD1 (6 bases). The CDR3 spans 15 residues. Germline assignment: CDR1 LNHDA and CDR2 SQIVND (reference sequence). V lost 3 bases and J 2 bases, leaving 14 bases between the germline ends. The CDR3 spells CASSITPGQTYEQYF. The DNA of the CDR3 is TGTGCCAGTAGTATCACCCCGGGACAAACCTACGAGCAGTACTTC.

This clone was found a few times. J is TRBJ2-1 and V is TRBV7-2, with a tentative D call TRBD2 (7 bases). CDR1 and CDR2 (germline): SGHTA, FQGNSA. The germline V and J ends were trimmed by 8 bases and 5 bases, with 13 bases remaining between them. The CDR3 loop spans 13 amino acids. DNA of the CDR3: TGTGCCAGCTCAAGGGGGGGAGACAATGAGCAGTTCTTC. As protein: CASSRGGDNEQFF.

For this clone: A much larger clone lies a single base off, so this may be a read error. Other nucleotide sequences in the sample specify the same CDR3. The chain couples TRBV5-1 to TRBJ2-7; TRBD1 matches at 9 bases. Germline V gene lookup returns CDR1 SGHRS and CDR2 YFSETQ. CDR3 length: 15 residues. V lost 6 bases to trimming and J lost 3 bases; unmatched junction nucleotides: 10. CDR3: CASNMLTGGDYEQYF. The DNA for the CDR3 is TGCGCCAGCAACATGTTGACAGGGGGGGACTACGAGCAGTACTTC.

The gene calls are TRBV7-9 and TRBJ1-2; D is perhaps TRBD1 (5 bases). CDR3 length: 19 residues. V was cut by 0 bases and J by 4 bases, with 24 bases left in between. Germline CDR1 and CDR2: SEHNR and FQNEAQ (reference sequence). The DNA of the CDR3 is TGTGCCAGCAGCTTAGCATCCACAGGTCTTGAACTTCCGGGCTATGGCTACACCTTC. As protein: CASSLASTGLELPGYGYTF.

The V and J genes are TRBV5-1 and TRBJ2-1; 7 bases fit TRBD2. The CDR3 loop spans 15 amino acids. With V trimmed by 4 bases and J by 8 bases, 12 bases remained unmatched. Germline values: CDR1 SGHRS, CDR2 YFSETQ. As DNA, the CDR3 is TGCGCCAGCAGCATCACTCCGGGACTATTCTATGAGCAGTTCTTC. Translated: CASSITPGLFYEQFF.

Notes on this clone: Germline is not matched at one junction end, which may reflect a read error. V is TRBV28 and J is TRBJ2-1; D is possibly TRBD1 (5 bases). Germline-derived CDR1 and CDR2 are MDHEN and SYDVKM. The CDR3 sequence is 12 residues long. The CDR3 sequence: CTSRDSYNEQFF. The CDR3 DNA is TGTACCAGCAGGGACTCCTACAATGAGCAGTTCTTC.

The chain has TRBV7-2 and TRBJ2-3; perhaps TRBD2 as D (5 bases). The CDR3 is made up of 15 amino acids. The V and J ends lost 4 bases and 0 bases respectively, with 11 bases between them. Germline V CDR1 and CDR2: SGHTA, FQGNSA. CDR3 in amino acids: CASSSRRSSTDTQYF. The CDR3 DNA follows: TGTGCCAGCAGCTCCCGGAGGTCTAGCACAGATACGCAGTATTTT.

The rearrangement links TRBV28 to TRBJ2-7; 8 bases agree with TRBD2. J lost 3 bases, V lost 7 bases, and 14 bases had no gene match. CDR1 MDHEN and CDR2 SYDVKM come from the germline V gene. The CDR3 is made up of 16 amino acids. CDR3 coding DNA: TGTGCCAGCAAACTTTCCCCAGCGGGAGTGGGCTACGAGCAGTACTTC. Its translation: CASKLSPAGVGYEQYF.

The rearrangement uses TRBV6-1 and TRBJ2-2; D is unclear. This CDR3 is built from 11 residues. The germline V and J ends were trimmed by 5 bases and 5 bases, with 3 bases remaining between them. Germline lookup yields CDR1 MNHNS and CDR2 SASEGT. In DNA form, the CDR3 reads TGTGCCAGCAGTCCTACCGGGGAGCTGTTTTTT. Its translation is CASSPTGELFF.

The V gene is TRBV2, the J gene TRBJ1-5; 8 bases agree with TRBD1. Germline CDR1 and CDR2: SNHLY and FYNNEI. V was clipped by 6 bases and J by 3 bases; unmatched bases: 4. CDR3 size: 14 residues. CDR3 sequence reads: CASRGQALNQPQHF. The CDR3 DNA reads as TGTGCCAGCAGGGGACAGGCTCTCAATCAGCCCCAGCATTTT.

This clone has a single count. Within the sample, other DNA sequences also encode this same CDR3. In DNA, the CDR3 is TGCGCCAGCAGCTTGGTGGGGGGCCAAGAGACCCAGTACTTC. Protein product: CASSLVGGQETQYF. The chain carries TRBV5-1 and TRBJ2-5; D is perhaps TRBD2 (6 bases). Trimming left V 0 bases short and J 1 base short, with 7 bases between. The length of the CDR3 is 14 residues. Germline CDR1 and CDR2: SGHRS and YFSETQ.

Only a few counts were recorded for this clone. The V and J genes are TRBV18 and TRBJ2-7; weak D call: TRBD1 (6 bases). Trimming stripped 2 bases from V and 1 base from J, with 9 bases between. This CDR3 is 14 amino acids long. Germline V gives CDR1 KGHSH, CDR2 LQKENI. CDR3 nucleotides: TGTGCCAGCTCACCAAGGACAGAATCCTACGAGCAGTACTTC. This codes for CASSPRTESYEQYF.

A few counts support this clone. The gene calls are TRBV29-1 and TRBJ2-7; 12 bases match TRBD1. Per germline, CDR1 SQVTM and CDR2 ANQGSEA. The junction had 7 bases not matched to a gene; V was cut back by 6 bases and J by 7 bases. The CDR3 covers 13 residues. The chain's CDR3 is CSVAGTGGLEQYF. CDR3 in DNA: TGCAGCGTCGCCGGGACAGGGGGCTTGGAGCAGTACTTC.

V usage is TRBV5-1 and J usage is TRBJ1-1; TRBD1 is a possible D gene (5 bases). The V end was cut by 7 bases, the J end by 3 bases, with 13 bases between. The germline gives CDR1 SGHRS, CDR2 YFSETQ. The CDR3 contains 13 residues. CDR3 protein: CASGRGADTEAFF. CDR3 nucleotides: TGCGCCAGCGGACGAGGGGCTGACACTGAAGCTTTCTTT.

The chain is built from TRBV4-3 and TRBJ2-7, with 9 bases fitting TRBD2. The junction had 1 base not matched to a gene; V was cut back by 0 bases and J by 7 bases. Per germline, CDR1 LGHNA and CDR2 YSLEER. The length of the CDR3 is 13 residues. The CDR3 DNA reads TGCGCCAGCAGCCAAGAAACTAGCGGGGAGCAGTACTTC. This gives the protein CASSQETSGEQYF.

The chain employs TRBV18 and TRBJ1-4, with TRBD1 matching over 8 bases. J lost 5 bases, V lost 1 base, and 3 bases had no gene match. There are 15 residues in the CDR3. CDR1 and CDR2 (germline): KGHSH, LQKENI. The CDR3 here is CASSPRQGANEKLFF. The CDR3 DNA sequence: TGTGCCAGCTCACCACGGCAGGGGGCGAATGAAAAACTGTTTTTT. Drawing the rest from reference TRBV18 and TRBJ1-4, the complete variable domain is NAGVMQNPRHLVRRRGQEARLRCSPMKGHSHVYWYRQLPEEGLKFMVYLQKENIIDESGMPKERFSAEFPKEGPSILRIQQVVRGDSAAYFCASSPRQGANEKLFFGSGTQLSVL.

This chain uses TRBV19 with TRBJ1-1; tentatively, D is TRBD1 (6 bases). The CDR3 loop spans 17 amino acids. Between the trimmed V and J ends, which lost 6 bases and 6 bases, there was a span of 26 bases. Germline V CDR1 and CDR2: LNHDA, SQIVND (reference sequence). The DNA for the CDR3 is TGTGCCAGTAGAAAAACAGGGAGTTCCTTTCCCCAACCTGAAGCTTTCTTT. It encodes CASRKTGSSFPQPEAFF.

The V gene is TRBV19, the J gene TRBJ1-4, with 8 bases that match TRBD1. The V and J ends lost 6 bases and 5 bases, in that order; junction bases with no gene match: 5. The CDR3 runs to 14 residues. Germline CDR1 and CDR2: LNHDA and SQIVND (reference sequence). CDR3 protein: CASSGRTGNEKLFF. In DNA form, the CDR3 reads TGTGCCAGTAGCGGACGGACAGGGAATGAAAAACTGTTTTTT.

This chain joins TRBV28 and TRBJ1-3; 9 bases align to TRBD1. The CDR3 loop spans 14 amino acids. The V gene end was trimmed by 3 bases and the J gene end by 8 bases; junction bases not matched to a gene: 5. Germline V lookup: CDR1 MDHEN, CDR2 SYDVKM. This chain's CDR3 is CASSFTGGPDTIYF. DNA for the CDR3: TGTGCCAGCAGTTTCACAGGGGGCCCTGACACCATATATTTT.

The chain has TRBV18 and TRBJ1-2, with D possibly being TRBD1 (5 bases). V dropped 4 bases and J dropped 6 bases, with 12 bases sitting between them. The CDR3 runs 13 residues. The germline V gene has CDR1 KGHSH and CDR2 LQKENI. CDR3 amino acids: CASSRPGGDGYTF. The CDR3 nucleotides read TGTGCCAGCTCACGGCCGGGAGGGGATGGCTACACCTTC. Drawing the rest from reference TRBV18 and TRBJ1-2, the complete variable domain is NAGVMQNPRHLVRRRGQEARLRCSPMKGHSHVYWYRQLPEEGLKFMVYLQKENIIDESGMPKERFSAEFPKEGPSILRIQQVVRGDSAAYFCASSRPGGDGYTFGSGTRLTVV.

V usage is TRBV19 and J usage is TRBJ2-5; D is undetermined. The CDR3 is made up of 13 amino acids. Trimming took off 3 bases at V and 0 bases at J, with 5 bases between the two ends. Germline assignment: CDR1 LNHDA and CDR2 SQIVND (reference sequence). The DNA for the CDR3 is TGTGCCAGTAGTATGATGGACCAAGAGACCCAGTACTTC. This gives the protein CASSMMDQETQYF.

The rearrangement uses TRBV7-2 and TRBJ2-7, with 7 positions matching TRBD2. Trimming cost V 1 base and J 2 bases; bases outside gene matches: 5. The CDR3 totals 15 residues. Germline loops: CDR1 SGHTA, CDR2 FQGNSA. CDR3 protein: CASSLEAGDPYEQYF. DNA of the CDR3: TGTGCCAGCAGCTTAGAGGCGGGAGACCCCTACGAGCAGTACTTC.

The V gene is TRBV10-3, the J gene TRBJ1-5, with D possibly being TRBD1 (6 bases). Germline V gene data show CDR1 as ENHRY and CDR2 as SYGVKD. This CDR3 spans 18 amino acids. With 0 bases removed from V and 5 bases from J, the gap between germline ends came to 20 bases. The CDR3 DNA sequence: TGTGCCATCAGTGAGTCTTCCCTTCCGGGGGGCGCGGATCAGCCCCAGCATTTT. Residues: CAISESSLPGGADQPQHF.

This clone was counted at least ten times. Other DNA variants within this sample encode the same CDR3. The CDR3 sequence is CASSQPSLNTEAFF. CDR3 coding DNA: TGTGCCAGCAGTCAACCATCCTTGAACACTGAAGCTTTCTTT. V and J are TRBV28 and TRBJ1-1, with no clear D. Trimming stripped 5 bases from V and 0 bases from J, with 10 bases between. The CDR3 is 14 residues long. Germline values: CDR1 MDHEN, CDR2 SYDVKM.